A selection of T cell receptor beta chains follows, all from one sample in a study of CD8+CD57+ T cells in acquired aplastic anemia. TCRdb reanalysed the reads using MiXCR and keeps one entry per CDR3 protein. Here the sample spans under 200,000 distinct CDR3 sequences, roughly half being singletons. The sample taken for sequencing was sorted CD4+, CD8+, or CD8+CD57+ T cells (not recorded which) from PBMCs. These receptors came from a human donor with aplastic anemia. Both conserved end residues are part of each CDR3. The D gene is left open where the match is weak.

cdr3_length: 16; v_call: TRBV7-6; j_call: TRBJ2-5; d_call: TRBD1; cdr3_aa: CASSLGFGQGVETQYF
cdr3_length: 15; v_call: TRBV7-8; j_call: TRBJ1-5; d_call: -; cdr3_aa: CASSLIGTINQPQHF
cdr3_length: 14; v_call: TRBV6-1; j_call: TRBJ1-2; d_call: -; cdr3_aa: CASSKNPANYGYTF
cdr3_length: 16; v_call: TRBV12-3/TRBV12-4; j_call: TRBJ2-1; d_call: TRBD2; cdr3_aa: CASRGLAGGKLFEQFF
cdr3_length: 13; v_call: TRBV29-1; j_call: TRBJ1-2; d_call: -; cdr3_aa: CSQGRQGSYGYTF
cdr3_length: 13; v_call: TRBV29-1; j_call: TRBJ1-2; d_call: TRBD1; cdr3_aa: CSVAYGQGYGYTF
cdr3_length: 14; v_call: TRBV19; j_call: TRBJ2-7; d_call: -; cdr3_aa: CASSMALRNYEQYF
cdr3_length: 13; v_call: TRBV20-1; j_call: TRBJ2-7; d_call: -; cdr3_aa: CSASPPVGYEQYF
cdr3_length: 14; v_call: TRBV10-3; j_call: TRBJ1-5; d_call: -; cdr3_aa: CAISEGVRNQPQHF
cdr3_length: 14; v_call: TRBV19; j_call: TRBJ2-1; d_call: TRBD1; cdr3_aa: CASSIGTGENEQFF
cdr3_length: 15; v_call: TRBV5-4; j_call: TRBJ1-6; d_call: -; cdr3_aa: CASSLEPKGRSPLHF
cdr3_length: 15; v_call: TRBV6-4; j_call: TRBJ1-5; d_call: -; cdr3_aa: CASRAWAFSNQPQHF
cdr3_length: 14; v_call: TRBV2; j_call: TRBJ2-7; d_call: TRBD1; cdr3_aa: CAIEAGQGSYEQYF
cdr3_length: 16; v_call: TRBV11-2; j_call: TRBJ1-5; d_call: -; cdr3_aa: CASSPGGGRSNQPQHF
cdr3_length: 12; v_call: TRBV12-3/TRBV12-4; j_call: TRBJ1-2; d_call: TRBD1; cdr3_aa: CASRGQGHGYTF